This T cell receptor beta chain was profiled in a study of T cell repertoires in cytomegalovirus infection. Study-wide context: Well-studied HLA-B-restricted CMV epitopes were used in the study alongside recently identified HLA-C-restricted ones. It was the public TCR beta signatures that indicated both CMV infection and matching HLA type.

V dropped 1 base and J dropped 5; count of bases not matched to a gene: 15. Germline CDR1 SGHVS, CDR2 FNYEAQ. The CDR3 consists of 18 residues. Concerning this clonotype itself: Its cognate antigen is unknown.

Points from the study as a whole: The ex vivo response was dominated by HLA-C-restricted CMV-specific TCR beta clonotypes.

TCRdb redid the calling of the reads with MiXCR, one entry per CDR3 protein. Of about 900,000 distinct CDR3 sequences in the sample, around 30% were seen once. Sequencing was performed on cultured CD8+ T cells from PBMCs, taken from culture after CMV antigen stimulation. The TCR sequence derives from a human donor in good health (CMV status not recorded). Some clones in this sample may be carry-over from other donors' samples. This chain uses TRBV7-6 with TRBJ1-1; 8 positions agree with TRBD1. Here the CDR3 reads CASSLVRTGNLLGTEAFF. CDR3 bases: TGTGCCAGCAGCTTAGTACGGACAGGGAATCTTCTAGGAACTGAAGCTTTCTTT.